This T cell receptor beta chain appears in the sequencing data of a study of long-term antiretroviral therapy in people with HIV. Study conclusions and caveats: Diversity increased after ART yet remained lower than in transplant donor controls. Regardless of time point, clones expanded before ART dominated the repertoire. Narrower CDR3 length ranges marked HIV repertoires relative to controls.

Every specimen held between roughly 0.95-10 million cryopreserved PBMC. These were thawed and washed before DNA extraction. The V end lost 3 bases, the J end lost 4 bases, and 4 bases lay between the germline ends. Germline values: CDR1 ENHRY, CDR2 SYGVKD. The CDR3 runs to 11 residues. Assay version v3.0 of immunoSEQ was used, and it was run at survey level. Sequencing used immunoSEQ multiplex PCR; TCRdb keeps in-frame clones, though not all of them. In the table there are some 10,000 clones, about 86% of which are singletons. Comment on this clone: Its antigen is not known.

The chain employs TRBV10-3 and TRBJ2-7; the D is unclear. The sample here was unsorted PBMCs, taken about 7 years after starting antiretroviral therapy. The receptor's source is a man aged 50-60 years with HIV. The CDR3 reads CAISDGYEQYF. CDR3 sequence (DNA): TGTGCCATCAGTGACGGATACGAGCAGTACTTC.